This T cell receptor (beta chain) was retrieved from a study of T cell responses to AZD1222 COVID-19 vaccine. Regarding this clone: Antigen: not known.

Whole-study results and caveats: All repertoire sampling was performed exclusively after the peak T cell response. With dominance at 160-218 and 743-854, vaccine-associated CD4 TCRs spanned spike.

CDR1 and CDR2 (germline): MNHEY, SMNVEV (reference sequence). V lost 3 bases to trimming and J lost 2 bases, with 11 bases between them. CDR3 length equals 14 residues. The protocol was immunoSEQ multiplex PCR, while the TCRdb copy is restricted to in-frame clones and leaves out a portion. The sample lists tens of thousands of clones, roughly 90% occurring once. This sample comprised peripheral blood, obtained 28 days after the second AZD1222 dose. The rearrangement joins TRBV27 to TRBJ2-7; unclear D gene. This receptor was obtained from an adult who received the AZD1222 COVID-19 vaccine. The CDR3: CASSLKGTPYEQYF. The DNA for the CDR3 is TGTGCCAGCAGTTTGAAGGGCACACCCTACGAGCAGTACTTC.